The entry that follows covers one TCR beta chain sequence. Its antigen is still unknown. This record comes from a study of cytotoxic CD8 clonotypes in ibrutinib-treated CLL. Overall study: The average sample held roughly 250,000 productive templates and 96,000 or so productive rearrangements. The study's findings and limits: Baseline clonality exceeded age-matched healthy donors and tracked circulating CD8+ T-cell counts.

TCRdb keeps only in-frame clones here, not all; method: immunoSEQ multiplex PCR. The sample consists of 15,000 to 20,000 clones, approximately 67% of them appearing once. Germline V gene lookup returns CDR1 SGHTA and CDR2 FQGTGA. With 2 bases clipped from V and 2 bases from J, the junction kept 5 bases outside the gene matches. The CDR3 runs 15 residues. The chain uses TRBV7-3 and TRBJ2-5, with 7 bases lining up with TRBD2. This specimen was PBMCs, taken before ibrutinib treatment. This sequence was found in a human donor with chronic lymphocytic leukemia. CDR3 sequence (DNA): TGTGCCAGCAGCTTAGGGTCGGGGGGACAAGAGACCCAGTACTTC. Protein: CASSLGSGGQETQYF.